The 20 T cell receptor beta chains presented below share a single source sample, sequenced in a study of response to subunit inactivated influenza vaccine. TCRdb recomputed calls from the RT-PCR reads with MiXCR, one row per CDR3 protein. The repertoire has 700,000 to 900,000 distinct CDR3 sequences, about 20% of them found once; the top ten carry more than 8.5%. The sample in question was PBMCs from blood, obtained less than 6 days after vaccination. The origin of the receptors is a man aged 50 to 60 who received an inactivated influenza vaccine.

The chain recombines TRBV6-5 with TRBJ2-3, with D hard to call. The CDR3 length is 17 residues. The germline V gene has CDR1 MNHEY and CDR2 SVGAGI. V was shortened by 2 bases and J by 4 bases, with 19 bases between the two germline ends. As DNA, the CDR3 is TGTGCCAGCAGTTACGGGGTCGGGCAGCCGTGGTCAGATACGCAGTATTTT. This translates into CASSYGVGQPWSDTQYF.

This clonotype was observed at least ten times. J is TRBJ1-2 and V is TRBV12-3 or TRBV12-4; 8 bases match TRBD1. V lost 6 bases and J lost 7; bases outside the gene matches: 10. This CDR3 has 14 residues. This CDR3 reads CASSPGQGGVGYTF. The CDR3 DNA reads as TGTGCCAGCAGCCCCGGACAGGGAGGCGTTGGCTACACCTTC.

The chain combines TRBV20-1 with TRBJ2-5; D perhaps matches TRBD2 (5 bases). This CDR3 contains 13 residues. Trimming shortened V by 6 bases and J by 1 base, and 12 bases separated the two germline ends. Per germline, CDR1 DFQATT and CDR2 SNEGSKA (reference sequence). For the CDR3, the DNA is TGCAGTGCGGGAGTCGGTACCCAAGAGACCCAGTACTTC. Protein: CSAGVGTQETQYF.

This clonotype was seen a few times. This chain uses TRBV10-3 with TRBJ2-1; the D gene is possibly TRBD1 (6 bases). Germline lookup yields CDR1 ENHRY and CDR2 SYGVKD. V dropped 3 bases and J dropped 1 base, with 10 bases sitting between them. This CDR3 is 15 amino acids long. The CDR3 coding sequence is TGTGCCATCAGTGAAAGGCAGGGGTCCTACAATGAGCAGTTCTTC. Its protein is CAISERQGSYNEQFF.

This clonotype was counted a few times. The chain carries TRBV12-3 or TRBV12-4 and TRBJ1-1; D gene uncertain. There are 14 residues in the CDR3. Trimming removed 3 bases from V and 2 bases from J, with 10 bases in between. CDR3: CASSFYQKNTEAFF. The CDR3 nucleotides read TGTGCCAGCAGTTTTTACCAGAAAAACACTGAAGCTTTCTTT.

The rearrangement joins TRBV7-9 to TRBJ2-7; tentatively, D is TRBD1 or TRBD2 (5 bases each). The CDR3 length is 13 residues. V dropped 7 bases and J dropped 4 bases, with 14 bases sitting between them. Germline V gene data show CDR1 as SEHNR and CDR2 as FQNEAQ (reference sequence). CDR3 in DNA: TGTGCCAGCACGAGGGACCCCTGGTACGAGCAGTACTTC. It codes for CASTRDPWYEQYF. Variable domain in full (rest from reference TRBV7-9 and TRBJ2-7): DTGVSQNPRHKITKRGQNVTFRCDPISEHNRLYWYRQTLGQGPEFLTYFQNEAQLEKSRLLSDRFSAERPKGSFSTLEIQRTEQGDSAMYLCASTRDPWYEQYFGPGTRLTVT.

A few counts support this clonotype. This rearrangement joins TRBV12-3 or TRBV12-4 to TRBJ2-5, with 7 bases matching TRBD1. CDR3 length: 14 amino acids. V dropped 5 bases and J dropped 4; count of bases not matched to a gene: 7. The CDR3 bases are TGTGCCAGCAGTAGGACAGGTCTGGGAGAGACCCAGTACTTC. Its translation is CASSRTGLGETQYF.

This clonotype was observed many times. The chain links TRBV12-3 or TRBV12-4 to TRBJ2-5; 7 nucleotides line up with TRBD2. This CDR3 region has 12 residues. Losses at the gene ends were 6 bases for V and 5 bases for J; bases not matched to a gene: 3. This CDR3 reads CASSLRGETQYF. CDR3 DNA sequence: TGTGCCAGCAGCTTGCGGGGGGAGACCCAGTACTTC.

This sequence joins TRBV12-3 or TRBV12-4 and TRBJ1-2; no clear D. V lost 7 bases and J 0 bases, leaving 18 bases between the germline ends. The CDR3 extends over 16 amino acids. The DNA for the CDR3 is TGTGCCAGCATTGGGCCGAAACTGTTCCCTAACTATGGCTACACCTTC. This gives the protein CASIGPKLFPNYGYTF.

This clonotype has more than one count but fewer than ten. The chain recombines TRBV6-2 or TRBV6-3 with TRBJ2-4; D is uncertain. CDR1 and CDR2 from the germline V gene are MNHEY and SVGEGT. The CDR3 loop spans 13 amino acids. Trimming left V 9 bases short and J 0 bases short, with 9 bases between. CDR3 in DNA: TGTGCCAGTGCGCACAGAGCCAAAAACATTCAGTACTTC. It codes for CASAHRAKNIQYF.

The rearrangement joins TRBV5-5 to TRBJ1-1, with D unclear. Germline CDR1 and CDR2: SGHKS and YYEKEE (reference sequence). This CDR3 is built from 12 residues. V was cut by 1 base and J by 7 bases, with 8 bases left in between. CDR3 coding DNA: TGTGCCAGCAGCTTGCAATTCGGTGAAGCTTTCTTT. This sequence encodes CASSLQFGEAFF.

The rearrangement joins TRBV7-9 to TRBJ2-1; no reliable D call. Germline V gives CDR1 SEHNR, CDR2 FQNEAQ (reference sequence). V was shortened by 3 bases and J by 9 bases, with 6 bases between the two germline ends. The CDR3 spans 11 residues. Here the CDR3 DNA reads TGTGCCAGCAGCTTCGGCCCTGAGCAGTTCTTC. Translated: CASSFGPEQFF. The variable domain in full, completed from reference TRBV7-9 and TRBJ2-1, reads DTGVSQNPRHKITKRGQNVTFRCDPISEHNRLYWYRQTLGQGPEFLTYFQNEAQLEKSRLLSDRFSAERPKGSFSTLEIQRTEQGDSAMYLCASSFGPEQFFGPGTRLTVL.

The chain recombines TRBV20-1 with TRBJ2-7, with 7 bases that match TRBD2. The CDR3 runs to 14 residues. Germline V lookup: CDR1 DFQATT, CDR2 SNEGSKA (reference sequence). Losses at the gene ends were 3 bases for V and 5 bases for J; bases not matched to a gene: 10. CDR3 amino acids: CSASQSSGINEQYF. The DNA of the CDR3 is TGCAGTGCTAGTCAGTCTAGCGGTATCAACGAGCAGTACTTC.

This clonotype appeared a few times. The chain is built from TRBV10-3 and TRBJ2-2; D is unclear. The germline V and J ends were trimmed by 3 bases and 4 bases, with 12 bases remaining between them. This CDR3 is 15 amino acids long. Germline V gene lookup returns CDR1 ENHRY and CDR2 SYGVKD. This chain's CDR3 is CAISDSPLTTGELFF. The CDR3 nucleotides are TGTGCCATCAGTGATTCTCCGCTAACCACCGGGGAGCTGTTTTTT.

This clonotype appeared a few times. The CDR3: CASSLVLKPHSYNSPLHF. CDR3 in DNA: TGTGCCAGCAGCTTAGTGCTAAAGCCGCACTCCTATAATTCACCCCTCCACTTT. The chain carries TRBV11-1 and TRBJ1-6; D gene uncertain. Looked up from germline, CDR1 is SGHAT and CDR2 is FQDESV (reference sequence). V was shortened by 1 base and J by 0 bases, with 13 bases between the two germline ends. The CDR3 loop spans 18 amino acids. Variable domain in full (rest from reference TRBV11-1 and TRBJ1-6): EAEVAQSPRYKITEKSQAVAFWCDPISGHATLYWYRQILGQGPELLVQFQDESVVDDSQLPKDRFSAERLKGVDSTLKIQPAELGDSAMYLCASSLVLKPHSYNSPLHFGNGTRLTVT.

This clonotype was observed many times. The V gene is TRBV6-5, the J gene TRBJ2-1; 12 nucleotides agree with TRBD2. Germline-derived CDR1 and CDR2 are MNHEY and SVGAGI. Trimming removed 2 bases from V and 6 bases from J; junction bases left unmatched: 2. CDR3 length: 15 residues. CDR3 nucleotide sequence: TGTGCCAGCAGTTACGGACTAGCGGGGTTCAATGAGCAGTTCTTC. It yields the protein CASSYGLAGFNEQFF.

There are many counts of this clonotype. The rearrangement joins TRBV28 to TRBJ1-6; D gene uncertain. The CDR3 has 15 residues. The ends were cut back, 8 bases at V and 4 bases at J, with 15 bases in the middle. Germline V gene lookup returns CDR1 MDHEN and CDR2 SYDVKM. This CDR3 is CASLAGRTYNSPLHF. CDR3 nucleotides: TGTGCCAGCCTCGCGGGGAGGACTTATAATTCACCCCTCCACTTT.

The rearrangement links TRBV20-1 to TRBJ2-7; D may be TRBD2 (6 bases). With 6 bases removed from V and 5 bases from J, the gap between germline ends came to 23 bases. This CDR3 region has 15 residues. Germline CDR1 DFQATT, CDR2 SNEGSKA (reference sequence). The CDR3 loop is CSAGPGRDRLHEQYF. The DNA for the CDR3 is TGCAGTGCAGGCCCTGGGCGGGATAGGTTGCACGAGCAGTACTTC.

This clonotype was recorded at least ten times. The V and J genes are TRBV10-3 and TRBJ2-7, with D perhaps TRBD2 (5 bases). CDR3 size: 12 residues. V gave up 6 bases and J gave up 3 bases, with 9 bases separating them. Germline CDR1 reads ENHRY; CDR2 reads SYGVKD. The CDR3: CAISPDFYEQYF. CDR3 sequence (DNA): TGTGCCATCAGCCCGGACTTCTACGAGCAGTACTTC.

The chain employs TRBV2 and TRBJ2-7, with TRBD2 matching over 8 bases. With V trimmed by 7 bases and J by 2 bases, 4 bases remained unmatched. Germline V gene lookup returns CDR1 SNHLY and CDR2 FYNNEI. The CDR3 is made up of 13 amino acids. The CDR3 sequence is CASTAGETYEQYF. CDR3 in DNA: TGTGCCAGCACAGCGGGAGAGACCTACGAGCAGTACTTC.